This T cell receptor (beta chain) was recovered during a study of CD8 T cells in Susac syndrome. This CDR3 region has 11 residues. Germline V gives CDR1 MGHDK, CDR2 SYGVNS. V was clipped by 2 bases and J by 8 bases, with 6 bases between them. TCR beta sequences were obtained from blood CD8+ and CD4+ T cells. It was negative isolation that provided the CD8+ and CD4+ T cells, whereas TEMRA cells were enriched by FACS. The authors reverse transcribed about 0.5 to 1 ug RNA with random hexamers. Across 54 Vbeta and 13 Jbeta, immunoSEQ multiplex PCR amplified TCR beta CDR3. MiXCR was run by TCRdb on the immunoSEQ multiplex PCR reads, yielding one entry per CDR3 protein. The table lists about 190,000 distinct CDR3 sequences, approximately 95% of them singletons.

The source material was CD4+ T cells from PBMCs. The chain uses TRBV25-1 and TRBJ1-2; no definite D call. The TCR was taken from a human donor in good health. The chain's CDR3 is CASSEGLGYTF. Written as DNA, the CDR3 is TGTGCCAGCAGTGAAGGGCTCGGCTACACCTTC.